Below, 11 T cell receptor beta chains from the same sample are listed, as sequenced in a study of blood T cell repertoires in COVID-19. Sequencing used immunoSEQ multiplex PCR; TCRdb keeps in-frame clones, though not all of them. The table lists about 220,000 clones, 86% of them singletons, with 3% in the top ten. The specimen was peripheral blood. The receptors originated from a woman in her 30s who had recovered from COVID-19.

The chain couples TRBV10-3 to TRBJ1-1, with D perhaps TRBD1 (5 bases). The V end lost 6 bases, the J end lost 0 bases, and 17 bases lay between the germline ends. Germline CDR1 is ENHRY and CDR2 is SYGVKD. The CDR3 runs to 16 residues. CDR3 bases: TGTGCCATCAGCCCTAACATACAGGTCATGAACACTGAAGCTTTCTTT. Translated, it gives CAISPNIQVMNTEAFF.

This clone is a singleton in its sample. The chain joins TRBV6-5 to TRBJ2-6, with 8 bases matching TRBD2. The CDR3 consists of 16 residues. Germline CDR1 reads MNHEY; CDR2 reads SVGAGI. Unmatched junction bases numbered 4, after V lost 4 bases and J lost 2 bases. The chain's CDR3 is CASSSPGGAGANVLTF. The CDR3 bases are TGTGCCAGCAGTTCCCCGGGGGGGGCTGGGGCCAACGTCCTGACTTTC.

This clone was recorded once. The rearrangement uses TRBV19 and TRBJ2-1; 9 bases map to TRBD1. The CDR3 contains 16 residues. Germline V CDR1 and CDR2: LNHDA, SQIVND (reference sequence). V was clipped by 6 bases and J by 9 bases; unmatched bases: 15. CDR3 nucleotides: TGTGCCAGTAGCGGATATGCGGGACAGGGAGACAGTGAGCAGTTCTTC. It specifies CASSGYAGQGDSEQFF.

The V gene is TRBV4-1, the J gene TRBJ1-1; 7 nucleotides agree with TRBD1. The CDR3 is 15 residues long. V was pared by 3 bases and J by 5 bases, with 9 bases of the junction left unmatched. CDR1 MGHRA and CDR2 YSYEKL come from the germline V gene. DNA for the CDR3: TGCGCCAGCAGCCAGGACCTCAGGGGGAATACTGAAGCTTTCTTT. Translated, it gives CASSQDLRGNTEAFF.

CDR3 nucleotide sequence: TGTGCCAGCAGCACCGGGACAGGGGCCGGGGAGCTGTTTTTT. Its translation: CASSTGTGAGELFF. This chain uses TRBV11-3 with TRBJ2-2; 10 bases line up with TRBD1. From germline, CDR1 is SGHNT and CDR2 YENEEA. After removal of 5 bases from V and 6 bases from J, the junction contained 3 bases not matched to a gene. The CDR3 covers 14 residues.

The rearrangement uses TRBV6-1 and TRBJ2-1; D unresolved. Germline CDR1 MNHNS, CDR2 SASEGT. V gave up 0 bases and J gave up 10 bases, with 10 bases separating them. The CDR3 sequence is 13 residues long. CDR3 DNA: TGTGCCAGCAGTGAAGCGGCCGCAGTAGAGCAGTTCTTC. It specifies CASSEAAAVEQFF.

V and J are TRBV27 and TRBJ1-5, with D unclear. CDR1 MNHEY and CDR2 SMNVEV come from the germline V gene (reference sequence). The CDR3 is made up of 15 amino acids. V gave up 0 bases and J gave up 9 bases, with 15 bases separating them. CDR3 nucleotide sequence: TGTGCCAGCAGTTTATCCCCGGGAAAAAGATTGCCCCAGCATTTT. Protein: CASSLSPGKRLPQHF.

The rearrangement uses TRBV21-1 and TRBJ1-2; the table's D call TRBD1 went unverified against the DNA. TRBV21-1 is a listed pseudogene. The CDR3 loop spans 14 amino acids. This chain's CDR3 is CASSGTTGGAGYTF. The DNA for the CDR3 is TGTGCCAGCAGCGGAACGACAGGGGGCGCTGGCTACACCTTC.

This clone was counted once. J is TRBJ2-7 and V is TRBV2, with 8 bases matching TRBD1. There are 19 residues in the CDR3. The V gene end was trimmed by 6 bases and the J gene end by 6 bases; junction bases not matched to a gene: 25. Germline V gene data show CDR1 as SNHLY and CDR2 as FYNNEI. The CDR3 sequence: CASRGQVRTKFKFSSEQYF. DNA for the CDR3: TGTGCCAGCAGGGGACAGGTCCGAACTAAGTTTAAGTTTTCGTCCGAGCAGTACTTC.

V and J are TRBV6-2 or TRBV6-3 and TRBJ2-3; the match to TRBD2 covers 7 bases. Germline V lookup: CDR1 MNHEY, CDR2 SVGEGT. This CDR3 has 15 amino acids. V lost 3 bases, J lost 2 bases, and 5 bases stayed unmatched. CDR3 in DNA: TGTGCCAGCAGTTATGGACTAGGGGACACAGATACGCAGTATTTT. Protein sequence: CASSYGLGDTDTQYF.

This clone appeared a few times. The rearrangement joins TRBV6-2 or TRBV6-3 to TRBJ2-7; the D is unclear. V dropped 3 bases and J dropped 3 bases, with 6 bases sitting between them. Germline values: CDR1 MNHEY, CDR2 SVGEGT. The CDR3 length is 12 residues. The CDR3 is CASSYLNYEQYF. For the CDR3, the DNA is TGTGCCAGCAGTTATTTAAACTACGAGCAGTACTTC.